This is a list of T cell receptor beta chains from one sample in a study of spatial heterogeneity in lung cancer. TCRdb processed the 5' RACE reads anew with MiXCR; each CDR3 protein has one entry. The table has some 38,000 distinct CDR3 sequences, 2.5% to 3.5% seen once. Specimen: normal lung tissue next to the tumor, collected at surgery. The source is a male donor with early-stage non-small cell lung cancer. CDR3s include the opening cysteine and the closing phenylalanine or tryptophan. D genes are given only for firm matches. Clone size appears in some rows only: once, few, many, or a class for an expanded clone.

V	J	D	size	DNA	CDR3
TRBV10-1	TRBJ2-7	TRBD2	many	TGCGCCAACAGAAGGACTAGCGGGAGCTACGAGCAGTACTTC	CANRRTSGSYEQYF
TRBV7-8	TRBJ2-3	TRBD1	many	TGTGCCAGCAGCACACCACAGGGGCGTTCTGATACGCAGTATTTT	CASSTPQGRSDTQYF
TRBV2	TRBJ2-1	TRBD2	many	TGTGCCAGCAGTGGGGGTTCGCGAGCGGGGAACAATGAGCAGTTCTTC	CASSGGSRAGNNEQFF
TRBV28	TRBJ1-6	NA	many	TGTGCCAGCTCCCCCTTCGAAGATTCACCCCTCCACTTT	CASSPFEDSPLHF
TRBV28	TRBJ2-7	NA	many	TGTGCCAGCAGTGTAGGGACTGCTCAAGAGCAGTACTTC	CASSVGTAQEQYF
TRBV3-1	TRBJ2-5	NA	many	TGTGCCAGCAGCCAAGTGGGAACAGGGCCACAAGAGACCCAGTACTTC	CASSQVGTGPQETQYF
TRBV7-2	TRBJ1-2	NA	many	TGTGCCAGCAGCTCTGACAGCTATGGCTACACCTTC	CASSSDSYGYTF
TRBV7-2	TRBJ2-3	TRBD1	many	TGTGCCAGCAGCCAGAGGGGACAGGGAGTCACAGATACGCAGTATTTT	CASSQRGQGVTDTQYF
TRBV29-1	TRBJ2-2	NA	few	TGCAGCGTCGAGATTGGGGGGACGAACACCGGGGAGCTGTTTTTT	CSVEIGGTNTGELFF
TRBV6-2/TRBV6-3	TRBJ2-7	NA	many	TGTGCCAGCAGTTCATTAGGCAGTACCTACGAGGGGCAGTACTTC	CASSSLGSTYEGQYF
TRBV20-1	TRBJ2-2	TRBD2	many	TGCAGTGCCCTAATGCTTGGACTAGCGGGGAAGGGCGGGGAGCTGTTTTTT	CSALMLGLAGKGGELFF
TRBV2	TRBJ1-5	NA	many	TGTGCCAGCACCATAGGAAAGGATCAGCCCCAGCATTTT	CASTIGKDQPQHF
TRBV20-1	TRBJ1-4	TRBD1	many	TGCAGTGCTACGATGAGGGGGCAGGCTAATGAAAAACTGTTTTTT	CSATMRGQANEKLFF
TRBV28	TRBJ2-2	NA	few	TGTGCCAGCAGGCCGGGACAGAACACCGGGGAGCTGTTTTTT	CASRPGQNTGELFF
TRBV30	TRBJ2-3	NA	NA	TGTGCCTCACCTCGCGGGGATAATACGCAGTATTTT	CASPRGDNTQYF
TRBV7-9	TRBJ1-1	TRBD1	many	TGTGCCAGCAGCGCCCGAGGCGACAGGGTAAAGACTGAAGCTTTCTTT	CASSARGDRVKTEAFF
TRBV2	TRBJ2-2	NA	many	TGTGCCAGCAGGGAGACGGATTCGAACACCGGGGAGCTGTTTTTT	CASRETDSNTGELFF
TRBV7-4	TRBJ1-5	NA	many	TGTGCCAGCAGCTTAGGTTGGGATCAGCCCCAGCATTTT	CASSLGWDQPQHF
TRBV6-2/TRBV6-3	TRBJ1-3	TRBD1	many	TGTGCCAGCAGCCGAGGACAGGCGCACTCTGGAAACACCATATATTTT	CASSRGQAHSGNTIYF
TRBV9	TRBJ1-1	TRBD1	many	TGTGCCAGCAGCGTAGGAACGACAGGGGTTGGTGGAATTGCTTTCTTT	CASSVGTTGVGGIAFF
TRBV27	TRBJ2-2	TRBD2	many	TGTGCCAGCAGTTCACTAGCGGGAGGGTTACGGGGCACCGGGGAGCTGTTTTTT	CASSSLAGGLRGTGELFF
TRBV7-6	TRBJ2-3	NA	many	TGTGCCAGCAGCCCCCGGACAGGCACAGATACGCAGTATTTT	CASSPRTGTDTQYF
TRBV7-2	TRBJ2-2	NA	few	TGTGCCAGCGGACGCGGGACCGGGGAGCTGTTTTTT	CASGRGTGELFF
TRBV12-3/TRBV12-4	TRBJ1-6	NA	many	TGTGCCAGCAGTTTAGCGAATTCACCCCTCCACTTT	CASSLANSPLHF
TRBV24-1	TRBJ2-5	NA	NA	TGTGCCACCAGTGAACCCGGCAGCCAAGAGACCCAGTACTTC	CATSEPGSQETQYF
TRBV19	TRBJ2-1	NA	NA	TGTGCCAGTAGTATAGACCGTAGCGGTACTTACAATGAGCAGTTCTTC	CASSIDRSGTYNEQFF
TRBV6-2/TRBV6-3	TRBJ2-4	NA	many	TGTGCCAGCAGCCGTGGTCCTCCGGGGAACATTCAGTACTTC	CASSRGPPGNIQYF
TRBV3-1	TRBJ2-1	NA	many	TGTGCCAGCAGCCAAGGCGAGCGGAGCGAGCAGTTCTTC	CASSQGERSEQFF
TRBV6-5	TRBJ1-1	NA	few	TGTGCCAGCAGTTCTACTCATTCCAGGGAAATGAACACTGAAGCTTTCTTT	CASSSTHSREMNTEAFF
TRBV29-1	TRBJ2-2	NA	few	TGCAGCGTTGCCGGGGGGCAGAACACCGGGGAGCTGTTTTTT	CSVAGGQNTGELFF
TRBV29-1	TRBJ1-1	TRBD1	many	TGCAGCGTTGCTCCGACAGGGGGCACTGAAGCTTTCTTT	CSVAPTGGTEAFF
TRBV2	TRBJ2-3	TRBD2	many	TGTGCCAGCAATGCGGGGGGTTCGTCTACGCAGTATTTT	CASNAGGSSTQYF
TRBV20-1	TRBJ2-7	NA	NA	TGCAGTGCTAGAGACTTCCAGGTTACCTACGAGCAGTACTTC	CSARDFQVTYEQYF
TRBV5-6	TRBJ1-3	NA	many	TGTGCCAGCAGCTCGACAGGAAGCTCTGGAAACACCATATATTTT	CASSSTGSSGNTIYF
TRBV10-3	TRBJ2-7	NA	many	TGTGCCATCAGTCCTTCCTACGAGCAGTACTTC	CAISPSYEQYF
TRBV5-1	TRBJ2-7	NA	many	TGCGCCAGCAGCTTAGACAGTTTCTCTGAGCAGTACTTC	CASSLDSFSEQYF
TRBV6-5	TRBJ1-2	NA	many	TGTGCCAGCAGTAGCCTGGGGGGGAACTATGGCTACACCTTC	CASSSLGGNYGYTF
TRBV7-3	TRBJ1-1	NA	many	TGTGCCAGCAGCTCTACAGGGAACACTGAAGCTTTCTTT	CASSSTGNTEAFF
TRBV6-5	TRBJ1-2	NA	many	TGTGCCAGCAGCCCAGACAGGAACTATGGCTACACCTTC	CASSPDRNYGYTF
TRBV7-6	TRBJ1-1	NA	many	TGTGCCAGCAGCTTAGGCGCCATCCGCCCGGGTAACACTGAAGCTTTCTTT	CASSLGAIRPGNTEAFF
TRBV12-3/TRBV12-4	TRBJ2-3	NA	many	TGTGCCAGCAGTTTAGAAGGCTGGAGGACAGATACGCAGTATTTT	CASSLEGWRTDTQYF
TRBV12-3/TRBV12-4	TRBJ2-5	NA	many	TGTGCCAGCAGTTCACGGACGGGACAAGAGACCCAGTACTTC	CASSSRTGQETQYF
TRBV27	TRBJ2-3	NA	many	TGTGCCAGCAGTTTCCCCAACACAGATACGCAGTATTTT	CASSFPNTDTQYF
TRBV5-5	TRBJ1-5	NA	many	TGTGCCAGCAGCTTGGGACGCGATCAGCCCCAGCATTTT	CASSLGRDQPQHF
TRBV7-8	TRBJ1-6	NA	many	TGTGCCAGCAGCTCGTCAACAGGAGGGAGTTCACCCCTCCACTTT	CASSSSTGGSSPLHF
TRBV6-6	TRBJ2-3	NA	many	TGTGCCAGCAGCCCATGGGGCAGGGGGGGTACAGATACGCAGTATTTT	CASSPWGRGGTDTQYF
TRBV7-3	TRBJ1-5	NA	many	TGTGCCAGCAGCTTAGATAGCAATCAGCCCCAGCATTTT	CASSLDSNQPQHF
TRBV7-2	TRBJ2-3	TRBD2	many	TGTGCCAGCAGCCTGGGACTAGCGGACACAGATACGCAGTATTTT	CASSLGLADTDTQYF
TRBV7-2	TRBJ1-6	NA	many	TGTGCCAGCAGCTTAGAAGGGGCGAGGGATTCACCCCTCCACTTT	CASSLEGARDSPLHF
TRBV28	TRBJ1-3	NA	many	TGTGCCAGCGGTAGTCAGGTCTACTCTGGAAACACCATATATTTT	CASGSQVYSGNTIYF